This T cell receptor beta chain was identified in a study of beta chain features in type 1 diabetes. The study, taken as a whole, reports: People with Type 1 diabetes carried modestly yet significantly shorter TCRB CDR3s in all four CD4+ subsets.

This clone has just a few counts. Antigen specificity is unknown. Sequencing targeted expressed TCRB transcripts, as all isolated RNA had been reverse transcribed. Sequencing was performed with immunoSEQ multiplex PCR; in TCRdb, only in-frame clones are kept and a portion is missing. The sample contains about 340,000 clones, roughly 13% of which appear only once. Germline assignment: CDR1 SGHRS and CDR2 YFSETQ. V lost 2 bases and J lost 4, with 15 bases in between. The CDR3 contains 16 residues. This TCR was recovered from a woman aged 18-35 years with type 1 diabetes. This sequence joins TRBV5-1 and TRBJ2-2; tentative D call: TRBD1 (6 bases). Sample: naive CD4+ T cells from blood. DNA of the CDR3: TGCGCCAGCAGCTTCGTAACAGGGCTTGGCACCGGGGAGCTGTTTTTT. This encodes CASSFVTGLGTGELFF.